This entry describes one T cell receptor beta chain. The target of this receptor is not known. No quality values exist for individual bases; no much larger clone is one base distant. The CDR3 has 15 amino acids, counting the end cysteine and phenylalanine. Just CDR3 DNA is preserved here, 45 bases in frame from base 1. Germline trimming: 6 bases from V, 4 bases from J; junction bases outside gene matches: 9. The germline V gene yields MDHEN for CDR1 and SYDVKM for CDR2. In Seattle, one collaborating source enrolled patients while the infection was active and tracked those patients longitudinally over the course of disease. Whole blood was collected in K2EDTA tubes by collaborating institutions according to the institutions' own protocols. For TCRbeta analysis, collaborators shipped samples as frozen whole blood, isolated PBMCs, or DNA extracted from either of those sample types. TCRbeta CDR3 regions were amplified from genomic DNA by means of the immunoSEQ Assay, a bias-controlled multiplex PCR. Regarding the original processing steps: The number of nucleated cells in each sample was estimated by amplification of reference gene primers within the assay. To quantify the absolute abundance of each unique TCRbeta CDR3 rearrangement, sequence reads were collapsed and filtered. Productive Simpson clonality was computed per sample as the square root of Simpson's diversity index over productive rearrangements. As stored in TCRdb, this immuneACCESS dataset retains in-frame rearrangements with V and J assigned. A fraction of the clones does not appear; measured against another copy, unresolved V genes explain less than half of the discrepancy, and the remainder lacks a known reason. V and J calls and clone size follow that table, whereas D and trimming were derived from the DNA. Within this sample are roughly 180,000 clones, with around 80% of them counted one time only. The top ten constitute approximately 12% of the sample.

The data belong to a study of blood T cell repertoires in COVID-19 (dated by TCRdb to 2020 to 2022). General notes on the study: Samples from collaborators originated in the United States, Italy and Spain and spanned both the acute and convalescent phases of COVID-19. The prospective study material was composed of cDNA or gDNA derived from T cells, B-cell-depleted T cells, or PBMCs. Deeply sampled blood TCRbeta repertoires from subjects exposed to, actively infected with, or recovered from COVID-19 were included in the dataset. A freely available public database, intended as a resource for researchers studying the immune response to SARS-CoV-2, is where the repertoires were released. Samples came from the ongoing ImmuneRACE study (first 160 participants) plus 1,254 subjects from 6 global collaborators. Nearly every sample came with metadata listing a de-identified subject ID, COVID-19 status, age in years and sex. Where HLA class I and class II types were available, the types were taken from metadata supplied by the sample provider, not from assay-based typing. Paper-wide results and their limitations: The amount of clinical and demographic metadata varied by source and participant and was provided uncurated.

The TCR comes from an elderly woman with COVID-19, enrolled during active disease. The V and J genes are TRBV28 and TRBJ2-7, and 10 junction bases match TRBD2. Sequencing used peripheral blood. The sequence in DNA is TGTGCCAGCAGCCTCCGACCGACTAGCGGGTACGAGCAGTACTTC. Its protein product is CASSLRPTSGYEQYF.